The T cell receptor beta chain under discussion was sequenced for a study of T-cell reconstitution after alpha-beta-depleted transplantation in children (dated by TCRdb to about 2016). Describing the broader study: Using TCR repertoire profiling, the study quantitatively followed how T-cell immune reconstitution unfolded in children after TCRalphabeta/CD19-depleted allogeneic hematopoietic cell transplantation. Results and caveats for the whole study, not just this receptor: About two months after transplant, the apparently early recovery of alphabetaT-cell counts reportedly depended on just several hundred clones that had expanded rapidly and came from non-depleted graft cells. In some patients, the high TCRbeta diversity seen at day 60 was put down to recipient T cells and intrathymic progenitors that had survived conditioning. Over the following months the frequencies of hyperexpanded clones went down, and after one year T-cell counts and TCRbeta diversity were mostly credited to newly produced T cells.

What this sample's treatment or condition label stands for: allogeneic hematopoietic cell transplantation with graft depleted of TCRalphabeta T cells and CD19 B cells. The children who served as transplant recipients had been given grafts of TCRalphabeta/CD19-depleted allogeneic hematopoietic cells. For this clonotype: Its recognized antigen is unknown. It has no much larger one-base neighbor in the sample; base qualities were not kept.

The method was PCR. The data were produced on an Illumina HiSeq 2500. Molecular barcoding was employed in the preparation of TCR libraries, with unique molecular identifiers being used to normalize TCRbeta repertoire quantification. The public sequencing data were trimmed at Q25 with fastp and processed into clonotypes with MiXCR by TCRdb, which kept only in-frame beta chains. Rows with a matching CDR3 protein are joined into one entry that keeps the most common DNA and genes. This sample is represented by around 580,000 distinct CDR3 sequences; roughly a quarter of them were singletons. The ten most abundant clones make up less than 40% of the sample. The source of this sequence is a boy less than two years old with Wiskott-Aldrich syndrome, due to receive a stem cell transplant. This specimen consisted of PBMCs, obtained before TCRalphabeta/CD19-depleted stem cell transplant.

DNA sequence: TGTGCCAGCAGGCGTCTTAGGGGACTAGCGGGACCTAACACCTACAATGAGCAGTTCTTC. Translation gives CASRRLRGLAGPNTYNEQFF. The chain joins TRBV12-3 or TRBV12-4 to TRBJ2-1, with 13 bases in between that match TRBD2. Ends trimmed: V by 6 bases, J by 2 bases; bases unmatched to a gene: 16. The CDR3 contains 20 residues, cysteine and phenylalanine counted. Only CDR3 DNA is held: 60 bases, read in frame from base 1.